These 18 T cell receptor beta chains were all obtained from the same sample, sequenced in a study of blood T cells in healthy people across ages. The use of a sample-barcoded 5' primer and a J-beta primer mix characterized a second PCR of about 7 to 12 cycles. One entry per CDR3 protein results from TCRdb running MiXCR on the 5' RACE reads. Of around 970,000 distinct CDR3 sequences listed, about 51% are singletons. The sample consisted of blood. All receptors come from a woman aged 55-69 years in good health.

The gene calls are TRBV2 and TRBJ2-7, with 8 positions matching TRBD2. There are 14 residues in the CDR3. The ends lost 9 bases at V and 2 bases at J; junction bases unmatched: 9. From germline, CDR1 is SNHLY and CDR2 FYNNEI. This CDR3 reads CASLPSSGPYEQYF. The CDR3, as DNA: TGTGCCAGTCTTCCGTCTAGCGGGCCCTACGAGCAGTACTTC.

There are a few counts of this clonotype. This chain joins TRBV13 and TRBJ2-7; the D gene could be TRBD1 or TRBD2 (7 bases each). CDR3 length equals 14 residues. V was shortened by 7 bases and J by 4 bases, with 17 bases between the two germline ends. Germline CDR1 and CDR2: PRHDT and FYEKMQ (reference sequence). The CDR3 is CASTIGGGSYEQYF. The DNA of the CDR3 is TGTGCCAGCACCATAGGGGGCGGGAGTTACGAGCAGTACTTC.

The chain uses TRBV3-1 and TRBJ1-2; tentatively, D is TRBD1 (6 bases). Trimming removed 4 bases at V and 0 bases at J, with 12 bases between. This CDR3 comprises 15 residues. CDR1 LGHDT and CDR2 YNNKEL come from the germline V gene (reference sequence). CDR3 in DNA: TGTGCCAGCAGCCCGTTGGGGGCTGCTAACTATGGCTACACCTTC. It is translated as CASSPLGAANYGYTF. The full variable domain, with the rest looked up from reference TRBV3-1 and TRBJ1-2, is DTAVSQTPKYLVTQMGNDKSIKCEQNLGHDTMYWYKQDSKKFLKIMFSYNNKELIINETVPNRFSPKSPDKAHLNLHINSLELGDSAVYFCASSPLGAANYGYTFGSGTRLTVV.

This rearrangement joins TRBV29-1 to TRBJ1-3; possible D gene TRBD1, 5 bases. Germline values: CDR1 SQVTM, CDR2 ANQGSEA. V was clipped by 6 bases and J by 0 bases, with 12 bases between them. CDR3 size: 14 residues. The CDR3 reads CSVSTGGSGNTIYF. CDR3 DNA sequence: TGCAGCGTATCCACAGGTGGCTCTGGAAACACCATATATTTT.

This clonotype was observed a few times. The CDR3 reads CASSQVAGADEQYF. The CDR3, as DNA: TGCGCCAGCAGCCAGGTAGCGGGAGCAGACGAGCAGTACTTC. This chain uses TRBV4-1 with TRBJ2-5, with TRBD2 matching 9 bases. The DNA end lines up better with TRBJ2-7; the J call may be wrong. CDR1 is MGHRA and CDR2 is YSYEKL in the germline V gene. The CDR3 extends over 14 amino acids.

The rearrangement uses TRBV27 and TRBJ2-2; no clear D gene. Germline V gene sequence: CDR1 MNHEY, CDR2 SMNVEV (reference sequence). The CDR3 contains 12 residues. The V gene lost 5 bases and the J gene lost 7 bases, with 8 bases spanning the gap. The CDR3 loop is CASSPQFGELFF. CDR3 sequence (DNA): TGTGCCAGCAGTCCACAGTTCGGGGAGCTGTTTTTT.

CDR3 protein: CASSLTGETSFGGYTF. The CDR3 DNA reads as TGTGCCAGCAGTTTGACAGGGGAAACAAGCTTTGGTGGCTACACCTTC. The V gene is TRBV27, the J gene TRBJ1-2; TRBD1 agrees at 8 bases. Germline V CDR1 and CDR2: MNHEY, SMNVEV (reference sequence). V trimming: 3 bases; J trimming: 7 bases; junction bases outside the gene matches: 13. CDR3 length equals 16 residues.

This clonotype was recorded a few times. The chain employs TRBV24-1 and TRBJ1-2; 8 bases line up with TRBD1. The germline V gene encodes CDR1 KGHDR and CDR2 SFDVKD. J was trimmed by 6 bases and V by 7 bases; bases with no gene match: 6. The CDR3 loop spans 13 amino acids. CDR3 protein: CATSGGQANGYTF. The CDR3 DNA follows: TGTGCCACCAGCGGGGGACAGGCGAATGGCTACACCTTC.

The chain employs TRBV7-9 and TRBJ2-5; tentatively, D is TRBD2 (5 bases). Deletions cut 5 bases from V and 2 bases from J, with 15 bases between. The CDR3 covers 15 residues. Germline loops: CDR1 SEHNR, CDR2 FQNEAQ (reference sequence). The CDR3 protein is CASSRLGSGQETQYF. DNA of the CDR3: TGTGCCAGCAGCCGCCTGGGGAGTGGGCAAGAGACCCAGTACTTC. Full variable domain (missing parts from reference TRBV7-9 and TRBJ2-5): DTGVSQNPRHKITKRGQNVTFRCDPISEHNRLYWYRQTLGQGPEFLTYFQNEAQLEKSRLLSDRFSAERPKGSFSTLEIQRTEQGDSAMYLCASSRLGSGQETQYFGPGTRLLVL.

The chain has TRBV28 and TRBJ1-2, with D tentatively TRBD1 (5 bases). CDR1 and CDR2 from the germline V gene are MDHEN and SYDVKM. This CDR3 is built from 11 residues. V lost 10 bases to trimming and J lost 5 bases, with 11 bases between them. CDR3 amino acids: CAISRGYGYTF. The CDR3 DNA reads TGTGCCATCTCCCGGGGGTATGGCTACACCTTC.

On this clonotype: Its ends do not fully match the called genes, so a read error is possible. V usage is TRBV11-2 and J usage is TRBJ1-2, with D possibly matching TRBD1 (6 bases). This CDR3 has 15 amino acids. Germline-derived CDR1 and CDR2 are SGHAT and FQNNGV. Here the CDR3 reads CASSREQGINDGYTF. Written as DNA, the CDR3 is TGTGCCAGCAGTCGAGAACAGGGAATTAACGATGGCTACACCTTC. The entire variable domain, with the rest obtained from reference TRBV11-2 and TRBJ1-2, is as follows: EAGVAQSPRYKIIEKRQSVAFWCNPISGHATLYWYQQILGQGPKLLIQFQNNGVVDDSQLPKDRFSAERLKGVDSTLKIQPAKLEDSAVYLCASSREQGINDGYTFGSGTRLTVV.

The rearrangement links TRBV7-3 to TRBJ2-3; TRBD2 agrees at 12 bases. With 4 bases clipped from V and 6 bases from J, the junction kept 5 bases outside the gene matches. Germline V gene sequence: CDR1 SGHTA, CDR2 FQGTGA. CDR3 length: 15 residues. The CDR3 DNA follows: TGTGCCAGCAGCTCCCTAGCGGGAGGGGTGGATACGCAGTATTTT. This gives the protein CASSSLAGGVDTQYF.

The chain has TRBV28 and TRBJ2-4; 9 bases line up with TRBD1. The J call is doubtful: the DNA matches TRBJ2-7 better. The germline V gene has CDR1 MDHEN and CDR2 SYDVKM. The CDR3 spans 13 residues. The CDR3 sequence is CASLGTGPYEQYF. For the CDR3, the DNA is TGTGCCAGCTTAGGGACAGGGCCCTACGAGCAGTACTTC.

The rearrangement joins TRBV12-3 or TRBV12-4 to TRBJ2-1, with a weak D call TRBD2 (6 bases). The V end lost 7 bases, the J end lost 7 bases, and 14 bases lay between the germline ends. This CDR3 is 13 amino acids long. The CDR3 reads CASIGDFYNEQFF. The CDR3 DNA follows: TGTGCCAGCATTGGGGACTTCTATAATGAGCAGTTCTTC.

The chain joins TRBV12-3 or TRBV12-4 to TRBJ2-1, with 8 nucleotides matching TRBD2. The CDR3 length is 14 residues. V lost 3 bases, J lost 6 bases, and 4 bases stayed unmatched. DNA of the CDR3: TGTGCCAGCAGTTTTCACGGGACTAGCAATGAGCAGTTCTTC. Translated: CASSFHGTSNEQFF.

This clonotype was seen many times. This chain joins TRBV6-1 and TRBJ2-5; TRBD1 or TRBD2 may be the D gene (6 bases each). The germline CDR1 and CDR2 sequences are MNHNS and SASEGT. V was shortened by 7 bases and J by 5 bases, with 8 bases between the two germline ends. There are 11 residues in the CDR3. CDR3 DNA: TGTGCCAGCACGGGGGCGGAGACCCAGTACTTC. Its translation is CASTGAETQYF.

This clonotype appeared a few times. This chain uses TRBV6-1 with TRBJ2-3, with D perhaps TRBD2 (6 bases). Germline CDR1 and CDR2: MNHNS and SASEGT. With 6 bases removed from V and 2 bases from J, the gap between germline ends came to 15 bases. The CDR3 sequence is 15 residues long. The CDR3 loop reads CASRDLASNTDTQYF. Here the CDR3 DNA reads TGTGCCAGCAGGGACCTAGCGAGCAACACAGATACGCAGTATTTT.

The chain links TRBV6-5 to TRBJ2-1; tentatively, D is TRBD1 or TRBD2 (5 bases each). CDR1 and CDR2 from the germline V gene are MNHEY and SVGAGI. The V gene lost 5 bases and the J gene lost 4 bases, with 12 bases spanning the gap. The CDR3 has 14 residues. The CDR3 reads CASSGDQAYNEQFF. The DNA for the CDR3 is TGTGCCAGCAGTGGGGACCAAGCTTACAATGAGCAGTTCTTC.